A single sample gave rise to the 18 T cell receptor beta chains below, sequenced in a study of response to subunit inactivated influenza vaccine. TCRdb re-called the RT-PCR reads with MiXCR, one entry per CDR3 protein. The repertoire holds more than 600,000 distinct CDR3 sequences, roughly 20% seen once, with approximately 10% in the top ten. The material was PBMCs from blood, obtained 4 to 6 days after vaccination. These receptors were taken from a man over 45 who received an inactivated influenza vaccine.

The J gene is TRBJ2-1, the V gene TRBV5-1; 8 positions agree with TRBD2. Unmatched junction bases numbered 7, after V lost 5 bases and J lost 0 bases. This CDR3 contains 16 residues. The germline V gene has CDR1 SGHRS and CDR2 YFSETQ. The CDR3 loop is CASRPTSGSSYNEQFF. Here the CDR3 DNA reads TGCGCCAGCAGACCCACTAGCGGAAGCTCCTACAATGAGCAGTTCTTC.

The chain links TRBV12-3 or TRBV12-4 to TRBJ1-2; 7 nucleotides match TRBD1. CDR3 length equals 15 residues. The trim removed 4 bases at V and 5 bases at J, leaving 10 bases unmatched. The CDR3 DNA follows: TGTGCCAGCAGTTCGCCCAAGACAGGGAGGTATGGCTACACCTTC. Amino acid sequence: CASSSPKTGRYGYTF.

The V call is TRBV12-3 or TRBV12-4, the J call TRBJ2-7, with 7 bases that match TRBD2. The CDR3 spans 15 residues. With V trimmed by 5 bases and J by 4 bases, 11 bases remained unmatched. The CDR3 DNA reads as TGTGCCAGCAGTGGGTCAGCGGGAACGATATACGAGCAGTACTTC. It translates to CASSGSAGTIYEQYF.

Ten or more counts support this clonotype. The CDR3 DNA sequence: TGTGCCAGCAGTTTGGGGACAGTCTATGGCTACACCTTC. Its translation: CASSLGTVYGYTF. The genes are TRBV12-3 or TRBV12-4 and TRBJ1-2; 7 bases agree with TRBD1. The CDR3 consists of 13 residues. The V segment lost 3 bases and the J segment 4 bases; nucleotides outside the gene matches: 2.

The sample holds many counts of this clonotype. The rearrangement joins TRBV4-2 to TRBJ2-2; D ambiguous. Germline CDR1 LGHNA, CDR2 YNFKEQ. Trimming pared 0 bases from V and 1 base from J, leaving 6 bases between. CDR3 size: 15 residues. For the CDR3, the DNA is TGTGCCAGCAGCCAAGAGGGCTTGAACACCGGGGAGCTGTTTTTT. This gives the protein CASSQEGLNTGELFF.

This clonotype has just a few counts. The genes are TRBV28 and TRBJ2-7; TRBD1 aligns across 10 bases. The CDR3 sequence is 15 residues long. The germline V gene has CDR1 MDHEN and CDR2 SYDVKM. Trimming removed 3 bases from V and 4 bases from J; junction bases left unmatched: 6. The CDR3 coding sequence is TGTGCCAGCAGTTTGGGACAGGGGAGTGGGTACGAGCAGTACTTC. Protein product: CASSLGQGSGYEQYF.

This clonotype was counted at least ten times. The chain employs TRBV20-1 and TRBJ2-1; D possibly corresponds to TRBD2 (6 bases). The CDR3 spans 11 residues. The V end was cut by 6 bases, the J end by 9 bases, with 12 bases between. CDR1 is DFQATT, CDR2 SNEGSKA, per germline (reference sequence). CDR3 DNA: TGCAGTGCGTTGCGGGATGCTGAGCAGTTCTTC. Translation: CSALRDAEQFF.

Only a few counts were recorded for this clonotype. The chain links TRBV13 to TRBJ2-7; a weak D match, TRBD1 (5 bases). There are 15 residues in the CDR3. V was clipped by 5 bases and J by 5 bases, with 19 bases between them. The germline V gene has CDR1 PRHDT and CDR2 FYEKMQ (reference sequence). The CDR3 DNA reads TGTGCCAGCAGCGGCCAGGGCGGCCTCCTGAACGAGCAGTACTTC. Protein product: CASSGQGGLLNEQYF.

There are a few counts of this clonotype. This chain uses TRBV27 with TRBJ2-4, with D perhaps TRBD1 or TRBD2 (5 bases each). CDR1 and CDR2 (germline): MNHEY, SMNVEV (reference sequence). CDR3 size: 14 residues. Trimming cost V 5 bases and J 3 bases, with 11 bases left between them. The CDR3 region has the DNA TGTGCCAGCAGTAATTGGGACCGCAAAAACATTCAGTACTTC. Amino acid sequence: CASSNWDRKNIQYF.

The table lists this clonotype with many counts. The rearrangement joins TRBV14 to TRBJ2-3, with unresolved D. Germline assignment: CDR1 SGHDN and CDR2 FVKESK. The V gene lost 6 bases and the J gene lost 0 bases, with 10 bases spanning the gap. The CDR3 is 14 amino acids. CDR3 protein: CASSFDGSTDTQYF. The CDR3 DNA sequence: TGTGCCAGCAGTTTCGACGGAAGCACAGATACGCAGTATTTT.

This clonotype was recorded a few times. The chain combines TRBV29-1 with TRBJ1-2, with D possibly TRBD1 on 6 matching bases. Germline CDR1 is SQVTM and CDR2 is ANQGSEA. V lost 0 bases and J 4 bases, leaving 15 bases between the germline ends. The CDR3 is 15 residues long. The CDR3: CSVEDTDRIPYGYTF. The CDR3, as DNA: TGCAGCGTTGAAGATACGGACAGAATCCCCTATGGCTACACCTTC.

This clonotype was seen only a few times. V and J are TRBV7-3 and TRBJ2-1, with 7 bases fitting TRBD2. V lost 6 bases, J lost 5 bases, and 7 bases stayed unmatched. The germline CDR1 and CDR2 sequences are SGHTA and FQGTGA. The CDR3 extends over 14 amino acids. This CDR3 reads CASRSTGGDNEQFF. The CDR3 coding sequence is TGTGCCAGCAGATCCACGGGGGGTGACAATGAGCAGTTCTTC.

The CDR3, as DNA: TGCGCCAGCAGCTCCCTCGAGTCGGGGCCCAATGAGCAGTTCTTC. This sequence encodes CASSSLESGPNEQFF. This chain joins TRBV5-1 and TRBJ2-1; D may match TRBD1 or TRBD2 (5 bases each). Looked up from germline, CDR1 is SGHRS and CDR2 is YFSETQ. CDR3 size: 15 residues. The germline V and J ends were trimmed by 3 bases and 6 bases, with 16 bases remaining between them.

The genes are TRBV5-1 and TRBJ2-7; 9 bases agree with TRBD1. The germline V gene encodes CDR1 SGHRS and CDR2 YFSETQ. V was clipped by 3 bases and J by 5 bases; unmatched bases: 12. CDR3 length: 16 residues. This CDR3 reads CASSYGTGKIRNEQYF. In DNA, the CDR3 is TGCGCCAGCAGCTACGGGACAGGGAAGATAAGAAACGAGCAGTACTTC.

This clonotype appeared a few times. This chain links TRBV10-3 with TRBJ1-2; weak D call: TRBD1 (6 bases). The length of the CDR3 is 17 residues. The germline gives CDR1 ENHRY, CDR2 SYGVKD. Trimming removed 4 bases at V and 0 bases at J, with 18 bases between. CDR3 sequence (DNA): TGTGCCATCAGTGTAGCTGGGGGGCGCAACTCTAACTATGGCTACACCTTC. Its protein is CAISVAGGRNSNYGYTF.

Only a few counts were recorded for this clonotype. V gene TRBV9 combines with J gene TRBJ1-6, with no clear D. Trimming removed 5 bases from V and 4 bases from J, with 7 bases in between. This CDR3 comprises 13 residues. Germline V gene data show CDR1 as SGDLS and CDR2 as YYNGEE. The CDR3 nucleotides read TGTGCCAGCAGTCAAACTTATAATTCACCCCTCCACTTT. This translates into CASSQTYNSPLHF.

The genes are TRBV4-2 and TRBJ2-2; weak D call: TRBD1 (5 bases). This CDR3 contains 20 residues. From germline, CDR1 is LGHNA and CDR2 YNFKEQ. V lost 6 bases and J 0 bases, leaving 26 bases between the germline ends. Here the CDR3 DNA reads TGTGCCAGCAGGGCAGGGTGGCTTCAGTCGTTGAGGTCGAACACCGGGGAGCTGTTTTTT. It is translated as CASRAGWLQSLRSNTGELFF.

This clonotype has a handful of counts. The CDR3 DNA follows: TGTGCCAGCAGCCAAAGCGGACTGCGCCCCTACGAGCAGTACTTC. Its protein product is CASSQSGLRPYEQYF. This chain connects TRBV7-2 to TRBJ2-7; D possibly corresponds to TRBD2 (5 bases). Germline CDR1 is SGHTA and CDR2 is FQGNSA. The CDR3 runs 15 residues. The V end was cut by 5 bases, the J end by 2 bases, with 16 bases between. The full variable domain, with the rest looked up from reference TRBV7-2 and TRBJ2-7, is GAGVSQSPSNKVTEKGKDVELRCDPISGHTALYWYRQSLGQGLEFLIYFQGNSAPDKSGLPSDRFSAERTGGSVSTLTIQRTQQEDSAVYLCASSQSGLRPYEQYFGPGTRLTVT.